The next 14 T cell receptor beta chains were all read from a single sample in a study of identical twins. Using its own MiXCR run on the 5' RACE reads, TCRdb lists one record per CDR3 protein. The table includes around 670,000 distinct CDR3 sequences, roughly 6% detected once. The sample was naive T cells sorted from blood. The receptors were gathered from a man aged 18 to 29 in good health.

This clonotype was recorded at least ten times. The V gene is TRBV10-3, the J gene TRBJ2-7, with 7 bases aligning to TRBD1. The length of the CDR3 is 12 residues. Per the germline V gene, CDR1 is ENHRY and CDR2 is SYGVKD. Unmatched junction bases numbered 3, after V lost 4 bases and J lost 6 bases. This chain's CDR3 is CAISATGSEQYV. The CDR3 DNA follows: TGTGCCATCAGTGCGACAGGGAGCGAGCAGTACGTC.

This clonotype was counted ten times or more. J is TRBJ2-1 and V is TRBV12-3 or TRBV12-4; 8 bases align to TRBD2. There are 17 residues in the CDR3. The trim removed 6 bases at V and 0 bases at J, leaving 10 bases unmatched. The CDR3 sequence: CASSRTSGGYSYNEQFF. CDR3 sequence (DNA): TGTGCCAGCAGCCGCACTAGCGGAGGTTACTCCTACAATGAGCAGTTCTTC.

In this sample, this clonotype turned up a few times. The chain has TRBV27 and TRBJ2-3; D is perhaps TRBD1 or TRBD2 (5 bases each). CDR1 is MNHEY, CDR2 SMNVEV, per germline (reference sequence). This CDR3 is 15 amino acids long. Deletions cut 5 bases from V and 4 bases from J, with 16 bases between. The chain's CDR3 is CASSLSPGTADTQYF. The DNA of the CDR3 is TGTGCCAGCAGTCTTAGCCCGGGGACGGCAGATACGCAGTATTTT.

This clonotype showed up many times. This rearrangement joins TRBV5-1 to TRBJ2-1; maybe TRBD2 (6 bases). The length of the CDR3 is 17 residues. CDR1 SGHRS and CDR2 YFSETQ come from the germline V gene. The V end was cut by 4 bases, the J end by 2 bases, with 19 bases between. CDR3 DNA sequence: TGCGCCAGCAGCCTATACGGGACTCCCAGAACCTACAATGAGCAGTTCTTC. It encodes CASSLYGTPRTYNEQFF. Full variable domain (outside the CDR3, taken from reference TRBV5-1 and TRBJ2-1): KAGVTQTPRYLIKTRGQQVTLSCSPISGHRSVSWYQQTPGQGLQFLFEYFSETQRNKGNFPGRFSGRQFSNSRSEMNVSTLELGDSALYLCASSLYGTPRTYNEQFFGPGTRLTVL.

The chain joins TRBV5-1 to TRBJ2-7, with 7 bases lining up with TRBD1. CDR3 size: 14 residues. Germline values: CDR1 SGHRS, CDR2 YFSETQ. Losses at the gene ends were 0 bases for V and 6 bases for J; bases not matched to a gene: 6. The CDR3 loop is CASSLGGQSREQYF. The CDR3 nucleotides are TGCGCCAGCAGCTTGGGGGGACAGTCCCGCGAGCAGTACTTC.

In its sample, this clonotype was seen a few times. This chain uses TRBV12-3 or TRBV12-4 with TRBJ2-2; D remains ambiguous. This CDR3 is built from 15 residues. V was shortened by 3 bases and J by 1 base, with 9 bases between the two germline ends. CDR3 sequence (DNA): TGTGCCAGCAGTTTTCTGGAGATGAACACCGGGGAGCTGTTTTTT. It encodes CASSFLEMNTGELFF.

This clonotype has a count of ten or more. Written as DNA, the CDR3 is TGCAGCGCCGAGGGACTAGCGGGACAGTATTTT. Amino acids: CSAEGLAGQYF. This chain uses TRBV29-1 with TRBJ2-3; 13 nucleotides align to TRBD2. Germline CDR1 SQVTM, CDR2 ANQGSEA. The CDR3 loop spans 11 amino acids. Trimming took 7 bases from V and 12 from J; bases not matched to a gene: 4.

CDR3 loop: CASSARDEGGKLFF. Here the CDR3 DNA reads TGTGCCAGCAGTGCCCGGGACGAGGGAGGAAAACTGTTTTTT. This chain connects TRBV2 to TRBJ1-4; D might be TRBD1 (5 bases). The CDR3 runs to 14 residues. Germline values: CDR1 SNHLY, CDR2 FYNNEI. Trimming pared 4 bases from V and 10 bases from J, leaving 16 bases between.

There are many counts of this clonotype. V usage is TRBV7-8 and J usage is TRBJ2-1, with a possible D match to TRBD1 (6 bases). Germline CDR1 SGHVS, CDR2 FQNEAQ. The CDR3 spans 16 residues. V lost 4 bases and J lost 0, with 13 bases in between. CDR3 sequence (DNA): TGTGCCAGCAGCTCAAGGGGGACACTCTCCTACAATGAGCAGTTCTTC. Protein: CASSSRGTLSYNEQFF. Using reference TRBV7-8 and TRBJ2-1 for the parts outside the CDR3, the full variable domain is GAGVSQSPRYKVAKRGQDVALRCDPISGHVSLFWYQQALGQGPEFLTYFQNEAQLDKSGLPSDRFFAERPEGSVSTLKIQRTQQEDSAVYLCASSSRGTLSYNEQFFGPGTRLTVL.

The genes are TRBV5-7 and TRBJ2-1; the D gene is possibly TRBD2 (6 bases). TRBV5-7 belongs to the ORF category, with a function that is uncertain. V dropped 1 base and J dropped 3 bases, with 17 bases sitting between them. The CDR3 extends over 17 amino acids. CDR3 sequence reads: CASSLRDSQILYNEQFF. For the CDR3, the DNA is TGTGCCAGCAGCTTGCGGGACTCCCAAATCCTCTACAATGAGCAGTTCTTC.

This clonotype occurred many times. This CDR3 is CASRRQGLNTEAFF. DNA for the CDR3: TGTGCCAGCAGGAGACAGGGCTTGAACACTGAAGCTTTCTTT. J is TRBJ1-1 and V is TRBV5-6, with 7 bases identical to TRBD1. Trimming cost V 5 bases and J 0 bases; bases outside gene matches: 4. CDR3 length equals 14 residues. CDR1 is SGHDT and CDR2 is YYEEEE in the germline V gene.

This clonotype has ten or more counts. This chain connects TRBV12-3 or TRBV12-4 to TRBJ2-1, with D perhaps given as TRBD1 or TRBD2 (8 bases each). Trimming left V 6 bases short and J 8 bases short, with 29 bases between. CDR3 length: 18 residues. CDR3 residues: CASSLTGAKREFVYEQFF. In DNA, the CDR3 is TGTGCCAGCAGCTTGACAGGGGCTAAGCGGGAGTTTGTCTATGAGCAGTTCTTC.

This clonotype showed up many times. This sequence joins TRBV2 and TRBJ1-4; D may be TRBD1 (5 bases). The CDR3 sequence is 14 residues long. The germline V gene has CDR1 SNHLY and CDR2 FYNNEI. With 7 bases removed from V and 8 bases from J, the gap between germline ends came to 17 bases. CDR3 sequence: CASTLEGQGEKLFF. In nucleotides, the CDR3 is TGTGCCAGCACCTTGGAGGGGCAAGGGGAAAAACTGTTTTTT.

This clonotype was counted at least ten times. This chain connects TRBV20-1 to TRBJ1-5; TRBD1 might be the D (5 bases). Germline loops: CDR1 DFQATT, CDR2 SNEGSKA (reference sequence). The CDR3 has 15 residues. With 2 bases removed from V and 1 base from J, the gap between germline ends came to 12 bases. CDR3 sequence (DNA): TGCAGTGCTAGACGCATTGCAGGGAGCAATCAGCCCCAGCATTTT. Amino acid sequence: CSARRIAGSNQPQHF.